The clone carrying this TCR beta chain has just one count. These data originate in a study of blood T cell repertoires in COVID-19. Study information: Acute and convalescent COVID-19 samples came from the United States, Italy and Spain. From T cells, B-cell-depleted T cells, or PBMCs came the material, which was cDNA or gDNA.

In the authors' methods: For nucleated cells, counts were estimated from reference gene primer amplification. Clones were read by immunoSEQ multiplex PCR, and TCRdb kept only the in-frame ones, dropping some. V, J and clone size are those of that table, while D and trimming were read from the DNA. The sample has more than 300,000 clones; roughly 89% are singletons. CDR3 length: 13 residues. CDR1 is LGHNA, CDR2 YSLEER, per germline. The germline V and J ends were trimmed by 1 base and 9 bases, with 7 bases remaining between them. The sample consisted of peripheral blood. This TCR was sampled from a woman in her late teens or twenties who had recovered from COVID-19. The J gene is TRBJ1-6, the V gene TRBV4-3, with D unclear. CDR3 sequence (DNA): TGCGCCAGCAGCCAAGGGGCGGGTTCACCCCTCCACTTT. Protein product: CASSQGAGSPLHF.